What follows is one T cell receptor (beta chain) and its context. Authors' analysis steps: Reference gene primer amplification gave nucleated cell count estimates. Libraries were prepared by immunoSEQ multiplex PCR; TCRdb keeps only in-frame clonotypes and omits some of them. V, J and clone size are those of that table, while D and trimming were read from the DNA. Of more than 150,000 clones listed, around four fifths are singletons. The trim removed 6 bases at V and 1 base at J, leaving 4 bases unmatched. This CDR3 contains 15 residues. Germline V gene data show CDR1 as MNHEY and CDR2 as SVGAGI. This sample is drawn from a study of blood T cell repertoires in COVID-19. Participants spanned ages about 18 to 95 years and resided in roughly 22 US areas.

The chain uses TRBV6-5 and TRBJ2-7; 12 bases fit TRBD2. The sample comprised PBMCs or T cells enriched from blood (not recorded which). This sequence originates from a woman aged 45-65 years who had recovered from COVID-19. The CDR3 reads CASRTGLAGSYEQYF. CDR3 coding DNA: TGTGCCAGCAGGACGGGACTAGCGGGTTCCTACGAGCAGTACTTC.